This TCR beta chain stems from a study of early T cells in non-severe SARS-CoV-2 infection. Overall study context: Sequencing targeted bulk RNA from unsorted whole blood, leaving chains unpaired.

Germline V gives CDR1 MDHEN, CDR2 SYDVKM. This CDR3 has 17 residues. V dropped 7 bases and J dropped 7; count of bases not matched to a gene: 15. Findings and caveats of the study: Anti-spike CD8 specificities were favored by VDJdb matching, whose results missed private and CD4 specificities.

This clonotype occurred a few times. Its antigen is not identified. Attachment of unique molecular identifiers was made to individual cDNA molecules. TCRdb re-derived calls from the 5' RACE reads in MiXCR, one entry per CDR3 protein. Among fewer than 110,000 distinct CDR3 sequences listed, around 10% were seen once. Sequencing used whole blood. The rearrangement uses TRBV28 and TRBJ2-1, with 11 bases that match TRBD1. The TCR originated in an adult who was a healthcare worker with PCR-confirmed SARS-CoV-2 infection or an uninfected control (not recorded which). CDR3 nucleotide sequence: TGTGCCAGCATCACACCCGGGACAGGGGGGCAAAAGAATGAGCAGTTCTTC. This encodes CASITPGTGGQKNEQFF.